One and the same sample provided the 3 T cell receptor beta chains below, sequenced in a study of blood T cell repertoires in COVID-19. The repertoire was sequenced with immunoSEQ multiplex PCR; TCRdb's copy has only in-frame clones and lacks some. The sample shows more than 400,000 clones, roughly 85% of them seen only once. Sequenced input: peripheral blood. The receptors stem from a human donor in a cohort sampled during active COVID-19.

J is TRBJ1-2 and V is TRBV29-1, with a possible D match to TRBD1 (6 bases). The germline gives CDR1 SQVTM, CDR2 ANQGSEA. The CDR3 has 12 amino acids. Between the trimmed V and J ends, which lost 3 bases and 7 bases, there was a span of 12 bases. The CDR3 spells CSVDGGAGGYTF. The CDR3 DNA is TGCAGCGTTGATGGGGGGGCTGGTGGCTACACCTTC.

The V call is TRBV10-1, the J call TRBJ1-6; 7 bases fit TRBD1. CDR3 length equals 13 residues. The trim removed 3 bases at V and 12 bases at J, leaving 5 bases unmatched. Germline-derived CDR1 and CDR2 are WNHNN and SYGVQD (reference sequence). The CDR3 spells CASSDGQAGPLHF. CDR3 bases: TGCGCCAGCAGTGACGGACAGGCGGGACCCCTCCACTTT.

This chain joins TRBV6-1 and TRBJ1-5, with TRBD1 matching 7 bases. J was trimmed by 0 bases and V by 6 bases; bases with no gene match: 2. The CDR3 length is 14 residues. Germline lookup yields CDR1 MNHNS and CDR2 SASEGT. The CDR3 reads CASSQGDSNQPQHF. The CDR3 DNA reads TGTGCCAGCAGCCAGGGGGATAGCAATCAGCCCCAGCATTTT.